The clone carrying this TCR beta chain was detected many times. Trimming took off 4 bases at V and 3 bases at J, with 18 bases between the two ends. Germline CDR1 reads MGHRA; CDR2 reads YSYEKL. The CDR3 covers 17 residues. The data are from a study of human T cells and chemical hapten exposure. The starting material, unfractionated whole blood, was used for total RNA extraction. TCRdb ran MiXCR on the 5' RACE reads and lists one entry per CDR3 protein. There are 150,000 or so distinct CDR3 sequences in the sample; about 4% occur only once, and over 1.1% lies in the top ten. The clonotype was recovered from a female donor in good health. This chain joins TRBV4-1 and TRBJ1-4, with D perhaps matching TRBD1 (6 bases). CDR3 in amino acids: CASSLSRRGQANEKLFF. CDR3 DNA sequence: TGCGCCAGCAGCCTCTCTAGGCGGGGGCAGGCTAATGAAAAACTGTTTTTT.